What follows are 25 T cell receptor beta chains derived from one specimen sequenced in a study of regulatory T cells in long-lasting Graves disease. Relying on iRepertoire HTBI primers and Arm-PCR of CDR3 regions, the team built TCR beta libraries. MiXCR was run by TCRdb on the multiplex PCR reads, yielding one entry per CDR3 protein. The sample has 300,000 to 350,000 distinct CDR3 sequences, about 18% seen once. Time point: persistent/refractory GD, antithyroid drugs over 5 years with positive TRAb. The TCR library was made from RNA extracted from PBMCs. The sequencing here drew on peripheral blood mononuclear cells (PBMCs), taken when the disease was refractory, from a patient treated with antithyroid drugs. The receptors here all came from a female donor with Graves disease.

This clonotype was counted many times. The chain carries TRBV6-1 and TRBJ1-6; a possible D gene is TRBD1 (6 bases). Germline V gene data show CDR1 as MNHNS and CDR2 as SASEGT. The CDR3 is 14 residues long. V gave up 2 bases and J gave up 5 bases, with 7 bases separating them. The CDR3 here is CASSERTDNSPLHF. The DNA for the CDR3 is TGTGCCAGCAGTGAACGGACAGATAATTCACCCCTCCACTTT.

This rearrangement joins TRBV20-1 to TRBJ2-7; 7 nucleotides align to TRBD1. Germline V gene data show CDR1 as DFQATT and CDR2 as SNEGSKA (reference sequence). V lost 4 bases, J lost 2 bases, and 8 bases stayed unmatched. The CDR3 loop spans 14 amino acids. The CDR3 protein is CSATYRGLTYEQYF. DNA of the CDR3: TGCAGTGCTACATACAGGGGCTTGACCTACGAGCAGTACTTC.

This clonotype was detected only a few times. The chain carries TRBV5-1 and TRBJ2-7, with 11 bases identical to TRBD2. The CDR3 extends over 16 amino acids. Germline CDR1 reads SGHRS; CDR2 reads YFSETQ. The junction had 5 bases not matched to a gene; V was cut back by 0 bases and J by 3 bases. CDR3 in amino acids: CASSLAPSGGSYEQYF. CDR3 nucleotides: TGCGCCAGCAGCTTGGCCCCTAGCGGGGGGAGCTACGAGCAGTACTTC.

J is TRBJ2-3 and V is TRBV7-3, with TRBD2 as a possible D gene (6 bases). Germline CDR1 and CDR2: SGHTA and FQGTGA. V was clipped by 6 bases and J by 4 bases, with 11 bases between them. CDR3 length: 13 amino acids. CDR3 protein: CASSLAVSDTQYF. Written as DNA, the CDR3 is TGTGCCAGCAGTTTAGCGGTATCAGATACGCAGTATTTT.

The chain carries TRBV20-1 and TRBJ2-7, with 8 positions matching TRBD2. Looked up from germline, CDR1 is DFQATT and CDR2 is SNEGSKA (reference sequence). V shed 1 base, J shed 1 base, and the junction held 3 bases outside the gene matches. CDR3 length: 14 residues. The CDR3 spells CSARAPGGSYEQYF. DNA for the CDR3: TGCAGTGCTAGAGCCCCGGGAGGGTCCTACGAGCAGTACTTC.

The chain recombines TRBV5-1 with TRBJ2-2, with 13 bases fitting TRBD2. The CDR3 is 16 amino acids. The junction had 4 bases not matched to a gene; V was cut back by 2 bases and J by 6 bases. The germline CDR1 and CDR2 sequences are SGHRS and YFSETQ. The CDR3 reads CASSFGLAGAPGELFF. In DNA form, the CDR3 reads TGCGCCAGCAGCTTTGGACTAGCGGGAGCCCCCGGGGAGCTGTTTTTT.

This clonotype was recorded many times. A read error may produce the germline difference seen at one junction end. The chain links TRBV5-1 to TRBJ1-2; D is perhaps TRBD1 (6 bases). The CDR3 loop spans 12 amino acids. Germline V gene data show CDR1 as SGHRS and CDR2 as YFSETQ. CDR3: CASSLDSYGYTF. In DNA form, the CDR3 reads TGTGCCAGCAGCTTGGACAGCTATGGCTACACCTTC.

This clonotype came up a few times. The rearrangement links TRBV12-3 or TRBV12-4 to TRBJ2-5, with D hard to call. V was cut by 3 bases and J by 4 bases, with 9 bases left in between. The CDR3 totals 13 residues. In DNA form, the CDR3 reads TGTGCCAGCAGTTTGGTTCTGGCAGAGACCCAGTACTTC. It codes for CASSLVLAETQYF.

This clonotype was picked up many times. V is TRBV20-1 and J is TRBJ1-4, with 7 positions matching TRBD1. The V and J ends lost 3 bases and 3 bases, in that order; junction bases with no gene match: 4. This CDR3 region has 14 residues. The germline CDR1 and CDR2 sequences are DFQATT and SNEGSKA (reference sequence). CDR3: CSARTGQPNEKLFF. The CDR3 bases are TGCAGTGCTAGGACGGGACAGCCTAATGAAAAACTGTTTTTT.

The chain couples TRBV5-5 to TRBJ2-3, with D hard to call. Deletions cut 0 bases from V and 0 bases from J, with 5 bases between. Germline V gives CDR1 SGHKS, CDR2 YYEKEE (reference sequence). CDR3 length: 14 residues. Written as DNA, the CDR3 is TGTGCCAGCAGCTTGGTTGTCAGCACAGATACGCAGTATTTT. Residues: CASSLVVSTDTQYF.

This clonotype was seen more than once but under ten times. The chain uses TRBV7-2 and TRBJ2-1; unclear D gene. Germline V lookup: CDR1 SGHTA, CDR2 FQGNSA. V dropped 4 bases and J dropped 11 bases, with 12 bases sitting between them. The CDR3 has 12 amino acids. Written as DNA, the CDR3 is TGTGCCAGCAGCTCCCGACGCCATCAGCAGTTCTTC. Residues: CASSSRRHQQFF.

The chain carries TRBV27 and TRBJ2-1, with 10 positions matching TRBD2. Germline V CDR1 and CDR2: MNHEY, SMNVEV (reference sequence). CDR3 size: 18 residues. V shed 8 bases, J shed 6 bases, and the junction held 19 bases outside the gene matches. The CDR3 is CASGEGLAAVRGGNEQFF. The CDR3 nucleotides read TGTGCCAGCGGGGAAGGACTAGCGGCGGTCCGGGGGGGCAATGAGCAGTTCTTC.

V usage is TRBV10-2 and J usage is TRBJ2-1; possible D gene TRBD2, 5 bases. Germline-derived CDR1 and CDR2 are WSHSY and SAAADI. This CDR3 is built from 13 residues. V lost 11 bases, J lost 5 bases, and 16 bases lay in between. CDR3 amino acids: CAANPSFHNEQFF. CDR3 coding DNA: TGCGCCGCGAACCCTAGCTTCCACAATGAGCAGTTCTTC.

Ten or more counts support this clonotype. CDR3 sequence: CASSLERGRITEAFF. The DNA of the CDR3 is TGTGCCAGCAGTTTAGAGAGGGGGCGCATCACTGAAGCTTTCTTT. V gene TRBV27 combines with J gene TRBJ1-1; 7 positions agree with TRBD1. The CDR3 totals 15 residues. From germline, CDR1 is MNHEY and CDR2 SMNVEV (reference sequence). J lost 4 bases, V lost 2 bases, and 7 bases had no gene match.

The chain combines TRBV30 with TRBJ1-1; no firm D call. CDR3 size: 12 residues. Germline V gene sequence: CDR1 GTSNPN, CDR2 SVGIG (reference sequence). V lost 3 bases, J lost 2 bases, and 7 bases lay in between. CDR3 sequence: CAWSWDNTEAFF. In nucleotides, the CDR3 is TGTGCCTGGAGCTGGGATAACACTGAAGCTTTCTTT.

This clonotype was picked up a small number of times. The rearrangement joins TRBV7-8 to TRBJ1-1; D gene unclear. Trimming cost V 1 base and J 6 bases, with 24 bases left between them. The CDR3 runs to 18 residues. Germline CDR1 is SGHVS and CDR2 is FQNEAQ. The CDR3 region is CASSLVGSIFAVKPEAFF. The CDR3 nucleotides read TGTGCCAGCAGCTTAGTTGGCAGCATCTTTGCGGTTAAACCTGAAGCTTTCTTT.

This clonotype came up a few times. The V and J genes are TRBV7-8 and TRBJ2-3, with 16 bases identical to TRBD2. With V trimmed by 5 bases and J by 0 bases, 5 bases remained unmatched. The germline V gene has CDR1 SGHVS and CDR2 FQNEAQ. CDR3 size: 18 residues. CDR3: CASSTGTSGGVSTDTQYF. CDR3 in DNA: TGTGCCAGCAGCACCGGGACTAGCGGGGGGGTTAGCACAGATACGCAGTATTTT.

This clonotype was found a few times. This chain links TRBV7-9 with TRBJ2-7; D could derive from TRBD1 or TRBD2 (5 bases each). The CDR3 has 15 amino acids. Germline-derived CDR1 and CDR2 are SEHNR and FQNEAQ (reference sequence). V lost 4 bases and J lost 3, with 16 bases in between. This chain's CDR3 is CASSSAGTVHYEQYF. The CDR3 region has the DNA TGTGCCAGCAGCTCCGCAGGGACGGTACACTACGAGCAGTACTTC.

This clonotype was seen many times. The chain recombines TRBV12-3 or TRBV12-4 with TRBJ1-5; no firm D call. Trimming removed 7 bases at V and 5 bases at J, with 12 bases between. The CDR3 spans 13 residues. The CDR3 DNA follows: TGTGCCAGCAACCCCGGGGTACATCAGCCCCAGCATTTT. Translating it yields CASNPGVHQPQHF.

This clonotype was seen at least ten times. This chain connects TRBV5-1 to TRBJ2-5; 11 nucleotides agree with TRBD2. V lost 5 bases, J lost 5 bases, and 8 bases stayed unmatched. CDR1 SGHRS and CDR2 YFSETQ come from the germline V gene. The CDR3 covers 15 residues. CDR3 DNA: TGCGCCAGCAGACTAGCGGGAGTGGAGGGGGAGACCCAGTACTTC. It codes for CASRLAGVEGETQYF.

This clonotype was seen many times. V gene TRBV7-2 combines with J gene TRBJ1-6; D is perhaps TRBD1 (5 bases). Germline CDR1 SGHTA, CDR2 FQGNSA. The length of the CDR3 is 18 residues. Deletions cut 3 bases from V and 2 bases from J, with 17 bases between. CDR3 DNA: TGTGCCAGCAGCTTCGCTAAAGGGGAAGTGACCTATAATTCACCCCTCCACTTT. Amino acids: CASSFAKGEVTYNSPLHF.

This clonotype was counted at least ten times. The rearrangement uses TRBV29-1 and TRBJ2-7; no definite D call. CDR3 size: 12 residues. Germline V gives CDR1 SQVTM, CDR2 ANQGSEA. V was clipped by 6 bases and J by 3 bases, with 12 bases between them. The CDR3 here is CSVASEYYEQYF. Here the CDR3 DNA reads TGCAGCGTAGCAAGCGAGTACTACGAGCAGTACTTC.

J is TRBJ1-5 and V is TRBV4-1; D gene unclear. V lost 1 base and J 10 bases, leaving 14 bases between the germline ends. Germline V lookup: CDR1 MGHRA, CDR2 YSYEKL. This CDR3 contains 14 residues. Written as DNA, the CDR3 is TGCGCCAGCAGCCAAGCAGCCTCAATCAGCCCCCAGCATTTT. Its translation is CASSQAASISPQHF.

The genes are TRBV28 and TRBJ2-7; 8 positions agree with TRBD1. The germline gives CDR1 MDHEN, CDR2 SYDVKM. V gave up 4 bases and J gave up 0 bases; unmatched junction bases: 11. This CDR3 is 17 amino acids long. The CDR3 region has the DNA TGTGCCAGCAGTTCGTTCTCCGGGACAGGCCTCTCCTACGAGCAGTACTTC. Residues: CASSSFSGTGLSYEQYF.

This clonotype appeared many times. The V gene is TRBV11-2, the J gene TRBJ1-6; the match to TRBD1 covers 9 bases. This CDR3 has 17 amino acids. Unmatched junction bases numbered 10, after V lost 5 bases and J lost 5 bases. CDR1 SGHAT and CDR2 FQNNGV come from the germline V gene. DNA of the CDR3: TGTGCCAGCAGCACGACACAGGGGGCGACGGATAATTCACCCCTCCACTTT. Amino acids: CASSTTQGATDNSPLHF.